Shown below are 12 T cell receptor beta chains from a single sample sequenced in a study of cytomegalovirus exposure and HLA in healthy donors. Primers included in the PCR were 60 Vbeta and 13 Jbeta primers. Only in-frame clones appear in the TCRdb table, and some are missing; sequencing was by immunoSEQ multiplex PCR. The sample records 150,000 to 200,000 clones, 70% to 80% being singletons. The sample was PBMCs. The source is a man aged 18-30 years in good health and CMV-seropositive.

The chain has TRBV27 and TRBJ2-1; 11 bases agree with TRBD2. CDR3 size: 20 residues. J gave up 2 bases and V 3 bases, and 15 bases lay outside the gene matches. Germline loops: CDR1 MNHEY, CDR2 SMNVEV (reference sequence). CDR3 DNA sequence: TGTGCCAGCAGTTTGTCGCACTACCTCAATAGCGGGAGGGCCTACAATGAGCAGTTCTTC. Translated, it gives CASSLSHYLNSGRAYNEQFF.

The gene calls are TRBV4-1 and TRBJ1-1; D is undetermined. This CDR3 has 14 residues. Trimming cost V 0 bases and J 0 bases, with 5 bases left between them. CDR1 is MGHRA, CDR2 YSYEKL, per germline. The CDR3 sequence is CASSQEAVNTEAFF. The CDR3 DNA is TGCGCCAGCAGCCAAGAAGCGGTGAACACTGAAGCTTTCTTT.

V gene TRBV7-9 combines with J gene TRBJ2-5, with TRBD2 matching 8 bases. This CDR3 has 15 residues. J lost 3 bases, V lost 6 bases, and 9 bases had no gene match. The germline V gene has CDR1 SEHNR and CDR2 FQNEAQ (reference sequence). Here the CDR3 DNA reads TGTGCCAGCAGTCAATCCGGGACTAGGGAAGAGACCCAGTACTTC. Translation: CASSQSGTREETQYF.

V is TRBV4-1 and J is TRBJ2-2; 7 bases fit TRBD1. Germline CDR1 MGHRA, CDR2 YSYEKL. This CDR3 contains 15 residues. J lost 6 bases, V lost 1 base, and 5 bases had no gene match. The DNA for the CDR3 is TGCGCCAGCAGCCAAGTTGAGACAGGGTCCGGGGAGCTGTTTTTT. It encodes CASSQVETGSGELFF.

In this sample, this clone turned up a few times. The chain carries TRBV25-1 and TRBJ1-1; D unclear. CDR3 length equals 16 residues. V lost 3 bases and J 1 base, leaving 15 bases between the germline ends. CDR1 is MGHDK, CDR2 SYGVNS, per germline. CDR3 nucleotides: TGTGCCAGCAGTGACAGCTTCATCGCAGGGAACACTGAAGCTTTCTTT. Its protein product is CASSDSFIAGNTEAFF.

This clone was observed a handful of times. The chain carries TRBV10-3 and TRBJ2-2; TRBD1 matches 9 bases. The CDR3 contains 14 residues. The V segment lost 8 bases and the J segment 2 bases; nucleotides outside the gene matches: 3. Germline V lookup: CDR1 ENHRY, CDR2 SYGVKD. As DNA, the CDR3 is TGTGCCATCCAGGACAGGGGAAACACCGGGGAGCTGTTTTTT. Translating it yields CAIQDRGNTGELFF.

The chain uses TRBV5-6 and TRBJ1-2; tentatively, D is TRBD1 (5 bases). CDR1 SGHDT and CDR2 YYEEEE come from the germline V gene. The CDR3 runs 14 residues. V lost 0 bases and J 2 bases, leaving 8 bases between the germline ends. The CDR3 protein is CASSLDRSNYGYTF. The DNA of the CDR3 is TGTGCCAGCAGCTTGGACAGGTCGAACTATGGCTACACCTTC.

The chain links TRBV7-9 to TRBJ2-5; 7 positions agree with TRBD2. J gave up 4 bases and V 5 bases, and 16 bases lay outside the gene matches. The germline V gene encodes CDR1 SEHNR and CDR2 FQNEAQ (reference sequence). The CDR3 is made up of 17 amino acids. Written as DNA, the CDR3 is TGTGCCAGCAGCAAGACTAGTGGGGGGGTTCATAGAGAGACCCAGTACTTC. It is translated as CASSKTSGGVHRETQYF.

This clone was seen more than once but under ten times. V is TRBV2 and J is TRBJ1-1, with D possibly TRBD1 on 5 matching bases. The germline gives CDR1 SNHLY, CDR2 FYNNEI. The CDR3 has 16 residues. With 3 bases removed from V and 0 bases from J, the gap between germline ends came to 14 bases. The CDR3 coding sequence is TGTGCCAGCAGTGAGTCGGGGGTCGCAATGAACACTGAAGCTTTCTTT. Translated: CASSESGVAMNTEAFF.

The rearrangement uses TRBV30 and TRBJ1-5; 9 bases match TRBD1. The CDR3 is 15 residues long. The germline CDR1 and CDR2 sequences are GTSNPN and SVGIG (reference sequence). With V trimmed by 1 base and J by 4 bases, 5 bases remained unmatched. For the CDR3, the DNA is TGTGCCTGGAGTGCCACCGGGACAGGGAATCAGCCCCAGCATTTT. This sequence encodes CAWSATGTGNQPQHF.

A note on this clone: The CDR3 carries no conserved terminal phenylalanine or tryptophan, so it likely arises from a read error. This chain connects TRBV7-8 to TRBJ1-6, with 8 bases aligning to TRBD1. This CDR3 region has 18 residues. V was pared by 5 bases and J by 0 bases, with 9 bases of the junction left unmatched. In germline, CDR1 is SGHVS, CDR2 FQNEAQ. The CDR3 sequence: CASSATPGGSSYNSPLHL. The CDR3 DNA follows: TGTGCCAGCAGCGCAACCCCAGGGGGCAGCTCCTATAATTCACCCCTCCACCTT.

The V and J genes are TRBV6-6 and TRBJ2-1, with D perhaps matching TRBD1 (6 bases). The V gene lost 5 bases and the J gene lost 3 bases, with 14 bases spanning the gap. CDR3 length: 15 residues. The germline V gene has CDR1 MNHNY and CDR2 SVGAGI (reference sequence). This chain's CDR3 is CASSKTGQGYNEQFF. The CDR3 DNA reads TGTGCCAGCAGTAAAACAGGGCAGGGCTACAATGAGCAGTTCTTC.